This T cell receptor beta chain derives from a study of blood T cell repertoires in COVID-19 (dated by TCRdb to the early 2020s). Concerning the study at large: The collaborator samples originated in the United States, Italy and Spain and spanned the acute and convalescent phases of COVID-19. A freely available public database, intended as a resource for researchers studying the immune response to SARS-CoV-2, is where the repertoires were released. Deeply sampled blood TCRbeta repertoires from subjects exposed to, actively infected with, or recovered from COVID-19 were included in the dataset. Where HLA class I and class II types were available, the types were taken from metadata supplied by the sample provider, not from assay-based typing. Nearly every sample came with metadata listing a de-identified subject ID, COVID-19 status, age in years and sex. The prospective study material was composed of cDNA or gDNA derived from T cells, B-cell-depleted T cells, or PBMCs. Samples came from the ongoing ImmuneRACE study (first 160 participants) plus 1,254 subjects from 6 global collaborators. On the study overall, not on this receptor specifically: Clinical and demographic metadata were provided uncurated, with the amount varying by source and participant.

The CDR3 sequence holds 14 residues, the cysteine and phenylalanine included. Kept here is only the CDR3 DNA, which spans 42 bases and is read in frame from base 1. Deletion took 8 bases off V and 0 bases off J, with a span of 12 bases between the germline ends. Reading the germline V gene gives CDR1 SNHLY and CDR2 FYNNEI. TCRbeta CDR3 regions were amplified from genomic DNA using the immunoSEQ Assay, a bias-controlled multiplex PCR. The paper's data handling went like this. Nucleated cell counts per sample were estimated from amplification of reference gene primers within the assay. To quantify the absolute abundance of each unique TCRbeta CDR3 rearrangement, sequence reads were collapsed and filtered. Productive Simpson clonality was computed per sample as the square root of Simpson's diversity index over productive rearrangements. TCRdb limited this immuneACCESS table to in-frame rearrangements with V and J called. A share of clones is missing; checked studies link under half to unresolved V genes, and the rest is unexplained. V, J and clone size were drawn from that table, and D and trimming were deduced from the DNA. The sample contains under 300,000 clones, roughly 86% of them found a single time. 4% of the sample is in the top ten clones.

On this clone: Its cognate antigen has yet to be identified. No per-base quality is available; no much larger clone lies one base away.

Each collaborating institution followed its own protocols to collect whole blood in K2EDTA tubes. For TCRbeta analysis, collaborator samples were shipped as frozen whole blood, as isolated PBMCs, or as DNA extracted from either sample type. Sample: peripheral blood. The chain links TRBV2 with TRBJ2-3; a tentative D match to TRBD1 spans 6 bases. The TCR was taken from a man aged 50 to 59 with acute or convalescent COVID-19. The nucleotide sequence reads TGTGCCAGCGGGGGACAACATAGCACAGATACGCAGTATTTT. This sequence encodes CASGGQHSTDTQYF.